The 26 T cell receptor beta chains below were found in one sample sequenced in a study of cytomegalovirus exposure and HLA in healthy donors. In the PCR, 60 Vbeta and 13 Jbeta primers were used. Measured with immunoSEQ multiplex PCR; TCRdb has only the in-frame clones, and not every one. The sample includes a few hundred thousand clones, around 77% of them seen just once. The sample was PBMCs. These receptors were collected from a woman in her 30s in good health and CMV-seronegative.

This sequence joins TRBV5-1 and TRBJ1-1; D not resolved. This CDR3 is 17 amino acids long. Germline assignment: CDR1 SGHRS and CDR2 YFSETQ. V was cut by 0 bases and J by 14 bases, with 29 bases left in between. The CDR3 sequence: CASSLARLSASGSAEFF. DNA of the CDR3: TGCGCCAGCAGCTTGGCCAGGTTATCCGCAAGCGGGTCCGCGGAGTTCTTT.

The table lists this clone with a count of one. Other DNA variants within this sample encode the same CDR3. The rearrangement uses TRBV7-8 and TRBJ2-7; 8 bases agree with TRBD2. This CDR3 has 14 residues. Germline trimming cut 3 bases from V and 0 bases from J; bases unmatched to any gene: 1. CDR1 and CDR2 from the germline V gene are SGHVS and FQNEAQ. The CDR3 protein is CASSFSGNSYEQYF. CDR3 nucleotides: TGTGCCAGCAGCTTTAGCGGGAACTCCTACGAGCAGTACTTC.

V is TRBV5-1 and J is TRBJ1-2; D is unclear. V shed 4 bases and J shed 5 bases, with 12 bases lying between them. The CDR3 has 13 amino acids. Germline V CDR1 and CDR2: SGHRS, YFSETQ. The CDR3 loop is CASSADTLYGYTF. CDR3 nucleotides: TGCGCCAGCAGCGCAGACACGCTGTATGGCTACACCTTC.

J is TRBJ1-2 and V is TRBV10-3, with no clear D. Germline assignment: CDR1 ENHRY and CDR2 SYGVKD. This CDR3 contains 14 residues. Trimming took off 0 bases at V and 3 bases at J, with 8 bases between the two ends. The CDR3 DNA is TGTGCCATCAGTGAGTCCTTACAGTACTATGGCTACACCTTC. It translates to CAISESLQYYGYTF.

This chain links TRBV27 with TRBJ1-5, with D maybe TRBD1 (5 bases). Germline V gene sequence: CDR1 MNHEY, CDR2 SMNVEV (reference sequence). Trimming left V 4 bases short and J 0 bases short, with 10 bases between. The CDR3 runs to 15 residues. CDR3 sequence: CASSSQGSSNQPQHF. Here the CDR3 DNA reads TGTGCCAGCAGTTCCCAGGGTAGTAGCAATCAGCCCCAGCATTTT.

V gene TRBV29-1 combines with J gene TRBJ2-1; maybe TRBD2 (5 bases). The V gene lost 2 bases and the J gene lost 7 bases, with 12 bases spanning the gap. There are 13 residues in the CDR3. The germline gives CDR1 SQVTM, CDR2 ANQGSEA. The CDR3: CSVERGPINEQFF. The CDR3, as DNA: TGCAGCGTTGAACGAGGGCCGATTAATGAGCAGTTCTTC.

This clone has just a few counts. The chain couples TRBV7-2 to TRBJ2-5; TRBD2 matches 11 bases. The CDR3 runs 14 residues. Per the germline V gene, CDR1 is SGHTA and CDR2 is FQGNSA. J lost 5 bases, V lost 5 bases, and 4 bases had no gene match. CDR3 DNA sequence: TGTGCCAGCAGCCCGGGGACTAGCGGCGAGACCCAGTACTTC. This encodes CASSPGTSGETQYF.

The V gene is TRBV7-9, the J gene TRBJ1-1; D is perhaps TRBD1 (5 bases). This CDR3 has 15 residues. Trimming took 10 bases from V and 0 from J, leaving 18 bases between them. CDR1 and CDR2 (germline): SEHNR, FQNEAQ (reference sequence). Here the CDR3 DNA reads TGTGCCACCGATAGAATAACGGGGGTGAACACTGAAGCTTTCTTT. Protein product: CATDRITGVNTEAFF.

This clone was picked up one time. The chain couples TRBV19 to TRBJ1-1; D possibly corresponds to TRBD1 (6 bases). The CDR3 runs to 16 residues. V was shortened by 6 bases and J by 5 bases, with 22 bases between the two germline ends. Germline V gene lookup returns CDR1 LNHDA and CDR2 SQIVND (reference sequence). CDR3 nucleotides: TGTGCCAGTAGATTAGAGGACAGACCCTTGGGTACTGAAGCTTTCTTT. Amino acid sequence: CASRLEDRPLGTEAFF.

As DNA, the CDR3 is TGTGCCAGTCAACTAGCGGGAGGGGCCTACGAGCAGTACTTC. Protein product: CASQLAGGAYEQYF. J is TRBJ2-7 and V is TRBV28, with TRBD2 matching 13 bases. V shed 9 bases and J 2 bases; nucleotides not matched to a gene: 4. The CDR3 extends over 14 amino acids. Germline V gives CDR1 MDHEN, CDR2 SYDVKM. The entire variable domain, with the rest obtained from reference TRBV28 and TRBJ2-7, is as follows: DVKVTQSSRYLVKRTGEKVFLECVQDMDHENMFWYRQDPGLGLRLIYFSYDVKMKEKGDIPEGYSVSREKKERFSLILESASTNQTSMYLCASQLAGGAYEQYFGPGTRLTVT.

CDR3 in amino acids: CAVTGLASYNEQFF. The DNA of the CDR3 is TGTGCCGTAACCGGACTAGCGTCCTACAATGAGCAGTTCTTC. The chain links TRBV2 to TRBJ2-1; the match to TRBD2 covers 9 bases. V lost 11 bases to trimming and J lost 1 base; unmatched junction nucleotides: 6. CDR3 size: 14 residues. The germline V gene encodes CDR1 SNHLY and CDR2 FYNNEI.

This chain links TRBV6-5 with TRBJ2-7; D possibly corresponds to TRBD2 (5 bases). V lost 2 bases and J 4 bases, leaving 12 bases between the germline ends. The germline gives CDR1 MNHEY, CDR2 SVGAGI. CDR3 length: 14 amino acids. The CDR3 DNA is TGTGCCAGCAGTTACCTGGGAGTTGAGTACGAGCAGTACTTC. It translates to CASSYLGVEYEQYF.

The rearrangement links TRBV2 to TRBJ1-4; tentative D call: TRBD1 (6 bases). The germline CDR1 and CDR2 sequences are SNHLY and FYNNEI. The germline V and J ends were trimmed by 6 bases and 7 bases, with 12 bases remaining between them. The CDR3 has 13 residues. CDR3 DNA: TGTGCCAGCAGGGGACAAGACGGTGAAAAACTGTTTTTT. It yields the protein CASRGQDGEKLFF. The full variable domain, completed using reference TRBV2 and TRBJ1-4, is EPEVTQTPSHQVTQMGQEVILRCVPISNHLYFYWYRQILGQKVEFLVSFYNNEISEKSEIFDDQFSVERPDGSNFTLKIRSTKLEDSAMYFCASRGQDGEKLFFGSGTQLSVL.

V gene TRBV18 combines with J gene TRBJ2-7; 8 bases fit TRBD1. Germline V gives CDR1 KGHSH, CDR2 LQKENI. The junction had 3 bases not matched to a gene; V was cut back by 4 bases and J by 1 base. CDR3 length: 14 residues. In DNA, the CDR3 is TGTGCCAGCTCACGAAGGGACAGGTCCTACGAGCAGTACTTC. Translated: CASSRRDRSYEQYF.

The chain joins TRBV30 to TRBJ1-5; tentatively, D is TRBD1 (6 bases). V lost 4 bases and J 3 bases, leaving 16 bases between the germline ends. Per the germline V gene, CDR1 is GTSNPN and CDR2 is SVGIG (reference sequence). The length of the CDR3 is 15 residues. Here the CDR3 DNA reads TGTGCCTGGAAGGGGGGGACGGAGGACAATCAGCCCCAGCATTTT. It encodes CAWKGGTEDNQPQHF.

This clone was detected only once. This chain joins TRBV4-1 and TRBJ2-5; TRBD1 matches at 8 bases. Judging by the DNA end, TRBJ2-7 fits better; the J call may be wrong. CDR3 length equals 16 residues. Germline V lookup: CDR1 MGHRA, CDR2 YSYEKL. The chain's CDR3 is CASSQRQGSGPYEQYF. CDR3 in DNA: TGCGCCAGCAGCCAAAGACAGGGGTCCGGGCCTTACGAGCAGTACTTC.

The gene calls are TRBV7-9 and TRBJ2-1, with 9 bases identical to TRBD2. This CDR3 contains 15 residues. V dropped 5 bases and J dropped 4; count of bases not matched to a gene: 6. The germline CDR1 and CDR2 sequences are SEHNR and FQNEAQ (reference sequence). CDR3 loop: CASSPGLAIYNEQFF. The CDR3 DNA sequence: TGTGCCAGCAGCCCCGGACTAGCGATATACAATGAGCAGTTCTTC. Complete variable domain (other parts from reference TRBV7-9 and TRBJ2-1): DTGVSQNPRHKITKRGQNVTFRCDPISEHNRLYWYRQTLGQGPEFLTYFQNEAQLEKSRLLSDRFSAERPKGSFSTLEIQRTEQGDSAMYLCASSPGLAIYNEQFFGPGTRLTVL.

The chain joins TRBV5-1 to TRBJ1-1, with 9 bases lining up with TRBD1. The V segment lost 6 bases and the J segment 0 bases; nucleotides outside the gene matches: 6. CDR3 length equals 15 residues. Germline CDR1 reads SGHRS; CDR2 reads YFSETQ. The CDR3 nucleotides are TGCGCCAGCACGTCCGGGACAGGGATGAACACTGAAGCTTTCTTT. It codes for CASTSGTGMNTEAFF.

J is TRBJ2-7 and V is TRBV4-1; 8 bases agree with TRBD1. The CDR3 sequence is 14 residues long. V dropped 4 bases and J dropped 3; count of bases not matched to a gene: 5. Germline V gene lookup returns CDR1 MGHRA and CDR2 YSYEKL. The DNA of the CDR3 is TGCGCCAGCAGCCCACGGACAGGGAACTACGAGCAGTACTTC. This encodes CASSPRTGNYEQYF.

This chain uses TRBV5-1 with TRBJ2-7; tentatively, D is TRBD2 (5 bases). Germline V gene sequence: CDR1 SGHRS, CDR2 YFSETQ. The CDR3 spans 15 residues. Between the trimmed V and J ends, which lost 0 bases and 0 bases, there was a span of 10 bases. CDR3 sequence (DNA): TGCGCCAGCAGCTTGGAGGGAGTTACCTCCTACGAGCAGTACTTC. Amino acids: CASSLEGVTSYEQYF.

V is TRBV19 and J is TRBJ2-5; weak D call: TRBD2 (6 bases). V was cut by 3 bases and J by 4 bases, with 12 bases left in between. CDR3 size: 14 residues. CDR1 and CDR2 (germline): LNHDA, SQIVND (reference sequence). The CDR3 reads CASSMVGGGETQYF. The CDR3, as DNA: TGTGCCAGTAGTATGGTCGGGGGAGGAGAGACCCAGTACTTC.

V gene TRBV2 combines with J gene TRBJ1-4; possible D gene TRBD1, 5 bases. CDR3 size: 11 residues. Trimming cost V 6 bases and J 15 bases, with 14 bases left between them. Germline CDR1 SNHLY, CDR2 FYNNEI. CDR3 protein: CASRGTSPVFF. The CDR3, as DNA: TGTGCCAGCAGGGGGACTTCTCCGGTGTTTTTT.

The CDR3 nucleotides are TGCAGCGTTGAAAGACTGGCTGGATCCTACGAGCAGTACTTC. It specifies CSVERLAGSYEQYF. The chain recombines TRBV29-1 with TRBJ2-7; no reliable D call. V was clipped by 2 bases and J by 1 base, with 12 bases between them. Germline CDR1 reads SQVTM; CDR2 reads ANQGSEA. The CDR3 totals 14 residues.

The genes are TRBV29-1 and TRBJ2-1; 7 nucleotides match TRBD2. Germline-derived CDR1 and CDR2 are SQVTM and ANQGSEA. CDR3 length: 13 amino acids. Unmatched junction bases numbered 4, after V lost 2 bases and J lost 6 bases. CDR3 DNA: TGCAGCGTTGAAAGGACTAGGTCCAATGAGCAGTTCTTC. Amino acids: CSVERTRSNEQFF.

This clone was seen more than once but under ten times. V gene TRBV7-9 combines with J gene TRBJ1-1; TRBD1 matches 8 bases. The CDR3 extends over 18 amino acids. The ends lost 7 bases at V and 7 bases at J; junction bases unmatched: 23. Germline-derived CDR1 and CDR2 are SEHNR and FQNEAQ (reference sequence). The CDR3 loop reads CASKVSLGTGEKIGEAFF. Here the CDR3 DNA reads TGTGCCAGCAAAGTATCCCTGGGGACAGGTGAGAAGATCGGTGAAGCTTTCTTT.

This chain uses TRBV7-9 with TRBJ2-7; 7 nucleotides agree with TRBD1. The CDR3 contains 15 residues. The junction had 10 bases not matched to a gene; V was cut back by 5 bases and J by 3 bases. CDR1 is SEHNR, CDR2 FQNEAQ, per germline (reference sequence). CDR3 sequence (DNA): TGTGCCAGCAGCCTACCTTTGGGACAGTACTACGAGCAGTACTTC. Protein: CASSLPLGQYYEQYF.